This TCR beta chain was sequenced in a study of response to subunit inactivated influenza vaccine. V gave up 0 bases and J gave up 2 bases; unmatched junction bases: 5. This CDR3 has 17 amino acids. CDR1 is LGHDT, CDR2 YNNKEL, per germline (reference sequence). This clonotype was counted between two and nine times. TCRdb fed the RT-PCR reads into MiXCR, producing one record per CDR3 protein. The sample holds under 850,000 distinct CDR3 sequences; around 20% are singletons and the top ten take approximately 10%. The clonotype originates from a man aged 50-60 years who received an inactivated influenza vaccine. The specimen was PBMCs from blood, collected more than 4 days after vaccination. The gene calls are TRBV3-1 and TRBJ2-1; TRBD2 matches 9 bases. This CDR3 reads CASSQDTRLAAYNEQFF. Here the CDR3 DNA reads TGTGCCAGCAGCCAAGATACCCGACTAGCGGCCTACAATGAGCAGTTCTTC.